This is a list of T cell receptor beta chains from one sample in a study of cytomegalovirus exposure and HLA in healthy donors. Libraries were prepared by immunoSEQ multiplex PCR; TCRdb keeps only in-frame clonotypes and omits some of them. The sample holds around 99,000 clones, roughly 70% seen once. Source material: PBMCs. The receptor set was obtained from a woman aged 40 to 50 in good health and CMV-seropositive. Each CDR3 is given with its conserved first and last residue. Each record gives: V gene, J gene, D gene, CDR3 protein. D genes are given only for firm matches.

TRBV5-1,TRBJ1-2,TRBD1,CASSLASAGGADGYTF
TRBV4-2,TRBJ2-1,-,CASSHPKQGTFINEQFF
TRBV5-8,TRBJ1-5,-,CASSFIRQPQHF
TRBV6-6,TRBJ1-1,-,CASSTQGLYTEAFF
TRBV7-9,TRBJ1-4,TRBD1,CASSYVTGGEKLFF
TRBV7-3,TRBJ2-2,TRBD1,CASSPTGDTGELFF
TRBV4-2,TRBJ2-3,TRBD2,CASSQGTSGGITDTQYF
TRBV5-1,TRBJ1-6,-,CASSGGTVNNSPLHF
TRBV7-9,TRBJ1-1,-,CASSLSTGNTEAFF
TRBV5-1,TRBJ1-6,-,CASSLTGEDSPLHF
TRBV6-6,TRBJ1-1,TRBD1,CASSYSLRGRFAEAFF
TRBV4-3,TRBJ1-1,TRBD1,CASSSGQGSTEAFF
TRBV7-8,TRBJ1-6,-,CASSGNRGVSNSPLHF
TRBV16,TRBJ1-5,-,CASSRDTGYNQPQHF
TRBV5-1,TRBJ2-5,TRBD1,CASSFSETGSQETQYF
TRBV7-8,TRBJ2-3,TRBD2,CASSSWRGATDTQYF
TRBV5-1,TRBJ2-1,TRBD2,CASSKVTSGYNEQFF
TRBV6-1,TRBJ2-5,TRBD1,CASSLSSEGQRIQYF
TRBV6-1,TRBJ1-4,-,CASSEALTTNEKLFF
TRBV29-1,TRBJ2-2,-,CSGRTQTSTGELFF
TRBV9,TRBJ1-5,-,CASSGGQGHSNQPQHF
TRBV30,TRBJ1-6,-,CAWSVRVRGSSPLHF
TRBV10-3,TRBJ2-4,TRBD1,CATEQGVPGAAKNIQYF
TRBV10-1,TRBJ2-1,-,CARLLLVWDEQFF
TRBV4-3,TRBJ1-2,-,CASSQGQGHNYGYTF
TRBV5-1,TRBJ2-7,-,CASSLGTSQGEQYF
TRBV27,TRBJ1-1,-,CASSLRGENTEAFF